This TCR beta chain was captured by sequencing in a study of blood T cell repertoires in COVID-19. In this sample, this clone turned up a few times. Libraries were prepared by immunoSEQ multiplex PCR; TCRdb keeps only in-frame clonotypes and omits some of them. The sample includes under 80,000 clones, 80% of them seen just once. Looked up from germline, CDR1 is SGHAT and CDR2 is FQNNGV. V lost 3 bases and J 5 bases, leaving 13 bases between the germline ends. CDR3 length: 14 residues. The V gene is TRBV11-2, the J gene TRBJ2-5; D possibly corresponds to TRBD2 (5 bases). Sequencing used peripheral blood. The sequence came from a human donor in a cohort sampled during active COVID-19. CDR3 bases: TGTGCCAGCAGCTTTATTAGCAGCGGCGAGACCCAGTACTTC. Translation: CASSFISSGETQYF.